These 17 T cell receptor beta chains originate from one sample sequenced in a study of T cell repertoires in cytomegalovirus infection. TCRdb processed the reads anew with MiXCR; each CDR3 protein has one entry. Of 750,000 to 900,000 distinct CDR3 sequences in the sample, almost 30% were seen once. Their target antigens are unknown. This sample comprised cultured CD8+ T cells from PBMCs, obtained from culture after CMV antigen stimulation. These receptors originate from a human donor in good health (CMV status not recorded). Some clones in this sample may be carry-over from other donors' samples.

The chain links TRBV27 to TRBJ2-7, with D possibly being TRBD1 (5 bases). Germline lookup yields CDR1 MNHEY and CDR2 SMNVEV (reference sequence). Deletions cut 4 bases from V and 9 bases from J, with 13 bases between. The CDR3 totals 12 residues. CDR3 sequence reads: CASSYTGSGQYF. In DNA, the CDR3 is TGTGCCAGCAGTTATACAGGTTCTGGGCAGTACTTC.

The rearrangement links TRBV6-1 to TRBJ1-5; 8 positions agree with TRBD1. CDR3 length: 14 amino acids. V gave up 8 bases and J gave up 3 bases; unmatched junction bases: 6. CDR1 is MNHNS and CDR2 is SASEGT in the germline V gene. The CDR3 nucleotides are TGTGCCAGCGGCTCGGACAGGGACAATCAGCCCCAGCATTTT. This gives the protein CASGSDRDNQPQHF.

V is TRBV12-3 or TRBV12-4 and J is TRBJ1-5, with D possibly matching TRBD1 (5 bases). The CDR3 has 14 residues. The V end lost 2 bases, the J end lost 5 bases, and 10 bases lay between the germline ends. The CDR3 here is CASSLRGLDQPQHF. The CDR3 DNA is TGTGCCAGCAGTTTACGGGGGTTGGATCAGCCCCAGCATTTT.

This clonotype was seen ten or more times. This chain uses TRBV7-9 with TRBJ1-4; D may be TRBD1 (5 bases). Trimming took 4 bases from V and 3 from J, leaving 15 bases between them. Germline-derived CDR1 and CDR2 are SEHNR and FQNEAQ (reference sequence). The length of the CDR3 is 16 residues. CDR3 DNA: TGTGCCAGCAGCTCCCGGGACTACGTCTCTAATGAAAAACTGTTTTTT. Protein sequence: CASSSRDYVSNEKLFF.

This clonotype has a handful of counts. J is TRBJ2-3 and V is TRBV27; a possible D gene is TRBD2 (5 bases). The CDR3 is 14 residues long. V lost 3 bases, J lost 5 bases, and 12 bases lay in between. CDR1 is MNHEY, CDR2 SMNVEV, per germline (reference sequence). The CDR3 spells CASSLAPRVDTQYF. CDR3 sequence (DNA): TGTGCCAGCAGTTTGGCACCGAGGGTAGATACGCAGTATTTT.

The V call is TRBV2, the J call TRBJ2-7; possible D gene TRBD1, 6 bases. Trimming left V 4 bases short and J 7 bases short, with 8 bases between. Germline CDR1 is SNHLY and CDR2 is FYNNEI. The CDR3 runs to 11 residues. In nucleotides, the CDR3 is TGTGCCAGCAGTGGGGGGCGGGAGCAGTACGTC. This gives the protein CASSGGREQYV.

The rearrangement links TRBV4-2 to TRBJ1-2; perhaps TRBD1 as D (5 bases). Trimming shortened V by 7 bases and J by 6 bases, and 21 bases separated the two germline ends. Per germline, CDR1 LGHNA and CDR2 YNFKEQ. The CDR3 consists of 15 residues. The CDR3 DNA follows: TGTGCCAGCACCCCCTGGGGGAATAGGACTAATGGCTACACCTTC. Its translation is CASTPWGNRTNGYTF.

A few counts support this clonotype. The chain joins TRBV4-1 to TRBJ1-6; TRBD1 matches 8 bases. The CDR3 consists of 16 residues. Germline V gives CDR1 MGHRA, CDR2 YSYEKL. J was trimmed by 8 bases and V by 0 bases; bases with no gene match: 6. The CDR3 DNA follows: TGCGCCAGCAGCCAAGATCCAGGGGGCCGTGATTCACCCCTCCACTTT. Protein product: CASSQDPGGRDSPLHF.

There are many counts of this clonotype. V usage is TRBV11-2 and J usage is TRBJ1-4; 8 nucleotides align to TRBD1. Germline V gene sequence: CDR1 SGHAT, CDR2 FQNNGV. Trimming at V came to 2 bases and at J to 8 bases, leaving 13 bases not matched to a gene. The CDR3 runs to 17 residues. CDR3 loop: CASSLTGQGLMKEKLFF. DNA for the CDR3: TGTGCCAGCAGCTTAACCGGACAGGGACTGATGAAGGAAAAACTGTTTTTT.

This clonotype was seen only a few times. The CDR3 nucleotides are TGTGCCAGCAGTCCCACAGGGTACAACACCGGGGAGCTGTTTTTT. This gives the protein CASSPTGYNTGELFF. V is TRBV27 and J is TRBJ2-2; TRBD1 might be the D (6 bases). Deletions cut 5 bases from V and 2 bases from J, with 12 bases between. Germline V gene data show CDR1 as MNHEY and CDR2 as SMNVEV (reference sequence). CDR3 length: 15 residues.

This clonotype was recorded only once. This rearrangement joins TRBV6-6 to TRBJ1-1; TRBD1 might be the D (6 bases). Germline assignment: CDR1 MNHNY and CDR2 SVGAGI (reference sequence). V was shortened by 0 bases and J by 5 bases, with 13 bases between the two germline ends. The CDR3 sequence is 15 residues long. Here the CDR3 DNA reads TGTGCCAGCAGTTACTCTCCGGGGGGGCAAACTGAAGCTTTCTTT. This encodes CASSYSPGGQTEAFF.

The chain links TRBV5-1 to TRBJ2-5; TRBD1 aligns across 7 bases. Trimming cost V 0 bases and J 5 bases; bases outside gene matches: 13. The CDR3 totals 17 residues. From germline, CDR1 is SGHRS and CDR2 YFSETQ. The CDR3 loop reads CASSLAPTGLRMETQYF. Written as DNA, the CDR3 is TGCGCCAGCAGCTTGGCCCCGACAGGGCTACGGATGGAGACCCAGTACTTC. Filled out from reference TRBV5-1 and TRBJ2-5, the complete variable domain reads KAGVTQTPRYLIKTRGQQVTLSCSPISGHRSVSWYQQTPGQGLQFLFEYFSETQRNKGNFPGRFSGRQFSNSRSEMNVSTLELGDSALYLCASSLAPTGLRMETQYFGPGTRLLVL.

In its sample, this clonotype was seen a few times. The chain has TRBV7-9 and TRBJ2-2, with D possibly TRBD1 on 5 matching bases. Germline CDR1 SEHNR, CDR2 FQNEAQ (reference sequence). The V and J ends lost 3 bases and 7 bases respectively, with 6 bases between them. The CDR3 has 12 residues. In nucleotides, the CDR3 is TGTGCCAGCAGCTTCCAGGGCGGGGAGCTGTTTTTT. Protein product: CASSFQGGELFF.

This clonotype has only a few counts. The CDR3: CASSTTGGENSPLHF. The CDR3 bases are TGTGCCAGCAGTACGACAGGGGGCGAAAATTCACCCCTCCACTTT. J is TRBJ1-6 and V is TRBV2; TRBD1 aligns across 10 bases. The CDR3 is made up of 15 amino acids. Trimming removed 5 bases from V and 7 bases from J; junction bases left unmatched: 5. Germline loops: CDR1 SNHLY, CDR2 FYNNEI.

This clonotype was counted only a few times. The chain recombines TRBV14 with TRBJ1-1, with D perhaps TRBD1 (5 bases). Trimming took off 0 bases at V and 3 bases at J, with 14 bases between the two ends. The CDR3 is made up of 16 amino acids. Germline V gene sequence: CDR1 SGHDN, CDR2 FVKESK. The CDR3 region has the DNA TGTGCCAGCAGCCAAGAAACAGGCCGAACGTACACTGAAGCTTTCTTT. This encodes CASSQETGRTYTEAFF.

The J gene is TRBJ1-1, the V gene TRBV15, with a tentative D call TRBD1 (5 bases). Looked up from germline, CDR1 is LNHNV and CDR2 is YYDKDF (reference sequence). The CDR3 is 15 amino acids. V shed 5 bases and J shed 4 bases, with 17 bases lying between them. CDR3 sequence (DNA): TGTGCCACCAGCGGAGCGGGGCAGGGAGGCACTGAAGCTTTCTTT. Its translation is CATSGAGQGGTEAFF.

This clonotype appeared a few times. V usage is TRBV6-5 and J usage is TRBJ1-1, with 7 bases fitting TRBD1. Unmatched junction bases numbered 7, after V lost 2 bases and J lost 1 base. CDR3 length: 16 residues. Per germline, CDR1 MNHEY and CDR2 SVGAGI. Written as DNA, the CDR3 is TGTGCCAGCAGTTACCTTTGGACAGGAACGAACACTGAAGCTTTCTTT. Protein product: CASSYLWTGTNTEAFF.